A selection of T cell receptor beta chains follows, all from one sample in a study of molecular identifiers for immune sequencing clone quantification. MiXCR, run by TCRdb on the PCR reads, gives a single entry per CDR3 protein. The table shows over 100,000 distinct CDR3 sequences, with about 35% occurring only once. Material: naive CD8+ T cells from blood, with Jurkat cell RNA spiked in. The receptors were sampled from a human donor in good health. Some libraries in this study had Jurkat cell RNA spiked in. The CDR3 runs from the conserved cysteine through the conserved F or W. D genes are given only for firm matches. Part of the rows lack a size; the others show once, few, many or a class for expanded clones.

cdr3_aa: CSAEPSSYEQYF; cdr3_nt: TGCAGTGCTGAGCCCAGCTCCTACGAGCAGTACTTC; clone_size: few; cdr3_length: 12; d_call: -; j_call: TRBJ2-7; v_call: TRBV20-1
cdr3_aa: CASRTTDRNIQYF; cdr3_nt: TGCGCCAGCAGGACAACGGACAGAAACATTCAGTACTTC; clone_size: -; cdr3_length: 13; d_call: -; j_call: TRBJ2-4; v_call: TRBV5-1
cdr3_aa: CASSPPGEQYF; cdr3_nt: TGTGCCAGCAGCCCCCCTGGCGAGCAGTACTTC; clone_size: many; cdr3_length: 11; d_call: -; j_call: TRBJ2-7; v_call: TRBV11-2
cdr3_aa: CASSPLGAHYNEQFF; cdr3_nt: TGTGCCAGCAGCCCGCTGGGGGCTCATTACAATGAGCAGTTCTTC; clone_size: -; cdr3_length: 15; d_call: -; j_call: TRBJ2-1; v_call: TRBV7-9
cdr3_aa: CASSLSSEQYF; cdr3_nt: TGTGCCAGCAGTTTATCGTCCGAGCAGTACTTC; clone_size: many; cdr3_length: 11; d_call: -; j_call: TRBJ2-7; v_call: TRBV28
cdr3_aa: CASHQGGQQETQYF; cdr3_nt: TGCGCCAGCCACCAGGGGGGACAACAAGAGACCCAGTACTTC; clone_size: -; cdr3_length: 14; d_call: -; j_call: TRBJ2-5; v_call: TRBV5-1
cdr3_aa: CASSVDNIAGPTDTQYF; cdr3_nt: TGTGCCAGCAGCGTAGATAATATCGCGGGCCCCACAGATACGCAGTATTTT; clone_size: many; cdr3_length: 17; d_call: -; j_call: TRBJ2-3; v_call: TRBV9
cdr3_aa: CASRVGIGTDMGYEQYF; cdr3_nt: TGTGCCAGCAGAGTAGGAATCGGGACAGACATGGGATACGAGCAGTACTTC; clone_size: -; cdr3_length: 17; d_call: TRBD1; j_call: TRBJ2-7; v_call: TRBV9
cdr3_aa: CATKRAGVADTQYF; cdr3_nt: TGTGCCACCAAAAGAGCGGGAGTCGCAGATACGCAGTATTTT; clone_size: few; cdr3_length: 14; d_call: TRBD2; j_call: TRBJ2-3; v_call: TRBV15
cdr3_aa: CSASRGRRNTGELFF; cdr3_nt: TGCAGTGCTAGCAGAGGACGTAGGAACACCGGGGAGCTGTTTTTT; clone_size: -; cdr3_length: 15; d_call: -; j_call: TRBJ2-2; v_call: TRBV20-1
cdr3_aa: CASSRLLSSGLRGTDTQYF; cdr3_nt: TGTGCCAGCTCGCGGCTGCTGTCTAGCGGGCTTAGAGGCACAGATACGCAGTATTTT; clone_size: -; cdr3_length: 19; d_call: TRBD2; j_call: TRBJ2-3; v_call: TRBV27
cdr3_aa: CASSLSGQGPTEETQYF; cdr3_nt: TGTGCCAGCAGTTTATCGGGGCAGGGGCCGACTGAAGAGACCCAGTACTTC; clone_size: -; cdr3_length: 17; d_call: -; j_call: TRBJ2-5; v_call: TRBV27
cdr3_aa: CASTAGSYEQYF; cdr3_nt: TGTGCCAGCACGGCCGGATCCTACGAGCAGTACTTC; clone_size: -; cdr3_length: 12; d_call: -; j_call: TRBJ2-7; v_call: TRBV6-1
cdr3_aa: CASSLSQTLPQPQHF; cdr3_nt: TGTGCCAGCAGCTTGAGTCAGACCCTCCCTCAGCCCCAGCATTTT; clone_size: -; cdr3_length: 15; d_call: -; j_call: TRBJ1-5; v_call: TRBV5-6
cdr3_aa: CASSPDPEVIAKTIQYF; cdr3_nt: TGTGCCAGCAGTCCCGACCCTGAGGTAATAGCCAAAACCATTCAGTACTTC; clone_size: -; cdr3_length: 17; d_call: -; j_call: TRBJ2-4; v_call: TRBV28
cdr3_aa: CAISESETGANIQYF; cdr3_nt: TGTGCCATCAGTGAGTCTGAGACAGGGGCGAACATTCAGTACTTC; clone_size: -; cdr3_length: 15; d_call: TRBD1; j_call: TRBJ2-4; v_call: TRBV10-3
cdr3_aa: CASSQLTVYEQYF; cdr3_nt: TGTGCCAGCAGTCAGCTGACAGTTTACGAGCAGTACTTC; clone_size: many; cdr3_length: 13; d_call: -; j_call: TRBJ2-7; v_call: TRBV6-5
cdr3_aa: CASSSGYEQYF; cdr3_nt: TGTGCCAGCAGCTCGGGTTACGAGCAGTACTTC; clone_size: many; cdr3_length: 11; d_call: -; j_call: TRBJ2-7; v_call: TRBV5-4
cdr3_aa: CASSFSENEQYF; cdr3_nt: TGTGCCAGCAGCTTTAGTGAGAACGAGCAGTACTTC; clone_size: -; cdr3_length: 12; d_call: -; j_call: TRBJ2-7; v_call: TRBV28
cdr3_aa: CASCRGRRTDTQYF; cdr3_nt: TGTGCCAGCTGCCGCGGGAGGCGTACAGATACGCAGTATTTT; clone_size: once; cdr3_length: 14; d_call: TRBD2; j_call: TRBJ2-3; v_call: TRBV27
cdr3_aa: CASSADYEQYF; cdr3_nt: TGTGCCAGCAGTGCTGACTACGAGCAGTACTTC; clone_size: many; cdr3_length: 11; d_call: -; j_call: TRBJ2-7; v_call: TRBV28
cdr3_aa: CSAFGLAGTDTQYF; cdr3_nt: TGCAGTGCTTTCGGTCTAGCGGGAACAGATACGCAGTATTTT; clone_size: -; cdr3_length: 14; d_call: TRBD2; j_call: TRBJ2-3; v_call: TRBV20-1
cdr3_aa: CASSSGSYTQYF; cdr3_nt: TGTGCCAGCAGCTCCGGGAGTTATACGCAGTATTTT; clone_size: many; cdr3_length: 12; d_call: -; j_call: TRBJ2-3; v_call: TRBV11-2
cdr3_aa: CASSYSKGKGNPPQHF; cdr3_nt: TGTGCCAGCAGTTACTCGAAGGGAAAAGGGAATCCGCCCCAGCATTTT; clone_size: once; cdr3_length: 16; d_call: -; j_call: TRBJ1-5; v_call: TRBV6-2/TRBV6-3
cdr3_aa: CASSLTSGRATDTQYF; cdr3_nt: TGTGCCAGCAGCTTAACTAGCGGGAGGGCAACAGATACGCAGTATTTT; clone_size: many; cdr3_length: 16; d_call: TRBD2; j_call: TRBJ2-3; v_call: TRBV7-8
cdr3_aa: CASSIRPPTRQPQHF; cdr3_nt: TGTGCCAGTAGTATAAGGCCTCCCACTCGGCAGCCCCAGCATTTT; clone_size: -; cdr3_length: 15; d_call: -; j_call: TRBJ1-5; v_call: TRBV19
cdr3_aa: CSAPAPGHERYF; cdr3_nt: TGCAGTGCTCCTGCCCCGGGACACGAGCGGTACTTC; clone_size: -; cdr3_length: 12; d_call: -; j_call: TRBJ2-7; v_call: TRBV20-1
cdr3_aa: CASEEAETYEQYF; cdr3_nt: TGTGCGAGCGAGGAGGCGGAGACCTACGAGCAGTACTTC; clone_size: -; cdr3_length: 13; d_call: -; j_call: TRBJ2-7; v_call: TRBV28
cdr3_aa: CASMTRTCGRVYNEQFF; cdr3_nt: TGTGCCAGCATGACCCGGACTTGCGGGAGGGTGTACAATGAGCAGTTCTTC; clone_size: -; cdr3_length: 17; d_call: TRBD2; j_call: TRBJ2-1; v_call: TRBV6-2/TRBV6-3
cdr3_aa: CASSLSPETQYF; cdr3_nt: TGTGCCAGCAGCTTATCTCCCGAGACCCAGTACTTC; clone_size: -; cdr3_length: 12; d_call: -; j_call: TRBJ2-5; v_call: TRBV7-9
cdr3_aa: CASSPQGAGVGAFF; cdr3_nt: TGTGCCAGCAGCCCACAGGGGGCGGGGGTCGGAGCTTTCTTT; clone_size: -; cdr3_length: 14; d_call: TRBD1; j_call: TRBJ1-1; v_call: TRBV6-6
cdr3_aa: CASSGWGAYEQYF; cdr3_nt: TGTGCCAGCAGTGGGTGGGGTGCCTACGAGCAGTACTTC; clone_size: many; cdr3_length: 13; d_call: -; j_call: TRBJ2-7; v_call: TRBV2
cdr3_aa: CSASTGWWTDTQYF; cdr3_nt: TGCAGTGCATCCACGGGATGGTGGACAGATACGCAGTATTTT; clone_size: few; cdr3_length: 14; d_call: -; j_call: TRBJ2-3; v_call: TRBV20-1